This TCR beta chain was retrieved from a study of blood T cell repertoires in COVID-19. The CDR3 covers 19 residues. V shed 1 base, J shed 1 base, and the junction held 6 bases outside the gene matches. Germline V gene lookup returns CDR1 LNHDA and CDR2 SQIVND (reference sequence). The data were produced by immunoSEQ multiplex PCR, yet TCRdb's version contains in-frame clones alone and is incomplete. The sample contains about 190,000 clones, approximately 90% of which appear only once. This rearrangement joins TRBV19 to TRBJ2-3, with 15 bases matching TRBD2. What was sequenced was peripheral blood. This TCR derives from a man aged 40-49 years with active or convalescent COVID-19. The CDR3 bases are TGTGCCAGTAGTATAGCCGGGACTAGCGGGGGGATCGGCACAGATACGCAGTATTTT. Its protein is CASSIAGTSGGIGTDTQYF. Together with reference TRBV19 and TRBJ2-3, the CDR3 gives the full variable domain: DGGITQSPKYLFRKEGQNVTLSCEQNLNHDAMYWYRQDPGQGLRLIYYSQIVNDFQKGDIAEGYSVSREKKESFPLTVTSAQKNPTAFYLCASSIAGTSGGIGTDTQYFGPGTRLTVL.